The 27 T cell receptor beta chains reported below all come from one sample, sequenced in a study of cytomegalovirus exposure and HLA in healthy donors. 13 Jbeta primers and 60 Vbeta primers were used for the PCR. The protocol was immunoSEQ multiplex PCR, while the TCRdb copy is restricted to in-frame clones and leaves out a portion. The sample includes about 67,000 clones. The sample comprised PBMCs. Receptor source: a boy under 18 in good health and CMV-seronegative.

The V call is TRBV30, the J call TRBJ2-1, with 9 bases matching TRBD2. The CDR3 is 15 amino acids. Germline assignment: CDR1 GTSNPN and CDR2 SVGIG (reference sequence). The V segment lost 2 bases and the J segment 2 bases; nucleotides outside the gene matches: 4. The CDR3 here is CAWSSLAGPYNEQFF. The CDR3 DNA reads TGTGCCTGGAGTTCTCTAGCGGGACCCTACAATGAGCAGTTCTTC.

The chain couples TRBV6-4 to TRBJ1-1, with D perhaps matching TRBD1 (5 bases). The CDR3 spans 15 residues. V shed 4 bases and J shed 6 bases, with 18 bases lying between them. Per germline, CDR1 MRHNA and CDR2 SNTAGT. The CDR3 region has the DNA TGTGCCAGCAGTGCCCTCACGGGGGGGGGATCTGAAGCTTTCTTT. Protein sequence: CASSALTGGGSEAFF.

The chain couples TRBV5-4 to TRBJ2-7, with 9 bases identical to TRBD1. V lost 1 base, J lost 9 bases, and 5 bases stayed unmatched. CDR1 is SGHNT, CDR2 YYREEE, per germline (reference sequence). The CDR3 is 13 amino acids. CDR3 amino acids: CASSLWTGVGQYF. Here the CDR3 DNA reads TGTGCCAGCAGCTTGTGGACAGGGGTTGGGCAGTACTTC.

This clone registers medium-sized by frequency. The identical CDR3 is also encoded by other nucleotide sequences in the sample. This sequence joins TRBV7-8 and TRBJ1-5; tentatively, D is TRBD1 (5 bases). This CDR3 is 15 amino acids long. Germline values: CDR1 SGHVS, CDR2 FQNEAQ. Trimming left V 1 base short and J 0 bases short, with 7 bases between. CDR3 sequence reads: CASSLEGRSNQPQHF. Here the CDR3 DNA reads TGTGCCAGCAGCTTAGAGGGGCGTAGCAATCAGCCCCAGCATTTT.

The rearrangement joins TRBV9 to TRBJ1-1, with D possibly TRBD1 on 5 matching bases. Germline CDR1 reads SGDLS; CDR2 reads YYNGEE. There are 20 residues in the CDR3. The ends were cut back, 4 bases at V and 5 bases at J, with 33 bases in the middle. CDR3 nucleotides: TGTGCCAGCAGCCCCCTCACGGGGGGGGTGGGGTTCTTTGGTTATACTGAAGCTTTCTTT. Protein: CASSPLTGGVGFFGYTEAFF.

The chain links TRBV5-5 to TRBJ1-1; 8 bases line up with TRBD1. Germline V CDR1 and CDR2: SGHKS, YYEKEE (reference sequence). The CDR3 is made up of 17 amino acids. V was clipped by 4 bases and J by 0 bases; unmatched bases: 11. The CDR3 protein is CASSTGQGTWMNTEAFF. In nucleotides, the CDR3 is TGTGCCAGCAGCACCGGACAGGGCACCTGGATGAACACTGAAGCTTTCTTT. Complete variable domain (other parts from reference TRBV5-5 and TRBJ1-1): DAGVTQSPTHLIKTRGQQVTLRCSPISGHKSVSWYQQVLGQGPQFIFQYYEKEERGRGNFPDRFSARQFPNYSSELNVNALLLGDSALYLCASSTGQGTWMNTEAFFGQGTRLTVV.

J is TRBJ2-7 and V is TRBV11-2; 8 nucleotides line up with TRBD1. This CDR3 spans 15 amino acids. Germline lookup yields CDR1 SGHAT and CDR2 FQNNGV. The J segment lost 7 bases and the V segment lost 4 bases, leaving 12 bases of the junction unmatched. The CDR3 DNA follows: TGTGCCAGCAGCTCGGTTCCTCAGGGGGCGGGAGAGCAGTACTTC. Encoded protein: CASSSVPQGAGEQYF.

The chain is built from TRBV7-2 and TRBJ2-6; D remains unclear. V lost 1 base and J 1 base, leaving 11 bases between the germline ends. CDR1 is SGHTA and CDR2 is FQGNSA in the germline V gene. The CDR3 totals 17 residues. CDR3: CASSLVAGASGANVLTF. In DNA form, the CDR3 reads TGTGCCAGCAGCTTAGTGGCAGGCGCTTCTGGGGCCAACGTCCTGACTTTC.

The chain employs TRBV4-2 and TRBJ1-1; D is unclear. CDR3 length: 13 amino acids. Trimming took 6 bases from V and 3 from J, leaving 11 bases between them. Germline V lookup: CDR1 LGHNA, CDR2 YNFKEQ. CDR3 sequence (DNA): TGTGCCAGCAGTTCGGTGTTAGACACTGAAGCTTTCTTT. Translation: CASSSVLDTEAFF.

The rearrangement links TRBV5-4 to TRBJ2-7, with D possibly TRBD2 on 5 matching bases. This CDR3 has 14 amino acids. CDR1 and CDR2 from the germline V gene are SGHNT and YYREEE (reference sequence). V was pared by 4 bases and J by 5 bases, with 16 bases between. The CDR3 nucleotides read TGTGCCAGCAGCCTGAGGACTGCGCGGGACGAGCAGTACTTC. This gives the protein CASSLRTARDEQYF. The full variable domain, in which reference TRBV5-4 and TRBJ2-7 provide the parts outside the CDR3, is ETGVTQSPTHLIKTRGQQVTLRCSSQSGHNTVSWYQQALGQGPQFIFQYYREEENGRGNFPPRFSGLQFPNYSSELNVNALELDDSALYLCASSLRTARDEQYFGPGTRLTVT.

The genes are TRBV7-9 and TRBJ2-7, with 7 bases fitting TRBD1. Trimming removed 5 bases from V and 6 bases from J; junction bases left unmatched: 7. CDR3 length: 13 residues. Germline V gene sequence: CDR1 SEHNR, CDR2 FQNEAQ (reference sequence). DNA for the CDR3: TGTGCCAGCAGCGTGGGACAGCGCCCCGAGCAGTACTTC. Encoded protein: CASSVGQRPEQYF.

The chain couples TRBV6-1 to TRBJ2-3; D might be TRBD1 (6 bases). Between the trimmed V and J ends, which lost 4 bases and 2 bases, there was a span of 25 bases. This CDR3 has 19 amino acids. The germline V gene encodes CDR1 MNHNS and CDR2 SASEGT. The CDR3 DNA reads TGTGCCAGCAGTGGCCCTAGGGGGTGGGGCGAAGGTCCCACAGATACGCAGTATTTT. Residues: CASSGPRGWGEGPTDTQYF.

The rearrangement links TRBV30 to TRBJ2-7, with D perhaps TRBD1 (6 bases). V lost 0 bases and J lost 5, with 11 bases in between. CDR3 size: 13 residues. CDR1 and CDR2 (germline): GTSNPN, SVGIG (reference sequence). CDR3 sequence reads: CAWSVQGIHEQYF. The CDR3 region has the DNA TGTGCCTGGAGTGTACAGGGAATCCACGAGCAGTACTTC. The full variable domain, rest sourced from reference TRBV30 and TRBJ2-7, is SQTIHQWPATLVQPVGSPLSLECTVEGTSNPNLYWYRQAAGRGLQLLFYSVGIGQISSEVPQNLSASRPQDRQFILSSKKLLLSDSGFYLCAWSVQGIHEQYFGPGTRLTVT.

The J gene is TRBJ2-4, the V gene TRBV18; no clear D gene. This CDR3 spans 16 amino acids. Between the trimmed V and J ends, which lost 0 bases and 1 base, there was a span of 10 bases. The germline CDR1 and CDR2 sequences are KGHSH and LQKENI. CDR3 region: CASSPPPALAKNIQYF. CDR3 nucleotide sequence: TGTGCCAGCTCACCACCCCCAGCGTTGGCCAAAAACATTCAGTACTTC.

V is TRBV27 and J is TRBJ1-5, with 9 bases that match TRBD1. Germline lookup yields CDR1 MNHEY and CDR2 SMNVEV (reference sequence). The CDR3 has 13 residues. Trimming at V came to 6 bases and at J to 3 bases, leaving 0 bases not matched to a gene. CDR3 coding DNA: TGTGCCAGCAGACAGGGGGCCAATCAGCCCCAGCATTTT. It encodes CASRQGANQPQHF.

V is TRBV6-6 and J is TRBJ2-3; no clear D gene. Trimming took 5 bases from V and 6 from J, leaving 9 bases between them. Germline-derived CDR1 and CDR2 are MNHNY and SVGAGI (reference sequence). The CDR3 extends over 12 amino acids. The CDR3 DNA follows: TGTGCCAGCAGTCCTTTGAGGGATACGCAGTATTTT. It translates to CASSPLRDTQYF.

The DNA of the CDR3 is TGTGCCAGCGCCCAACTAGCGGGAAATTACAATGAGCAGTTCTTC. Its translation is CASAQLAGNYNEQFF. This chain links TRBV7-9 with TRBJ2-1; 10 bases are a match to TRBD2. The germline CDR1 and CDR2 sequences are SEHNR and FQNEAQ (reference sequence). The CDR3 sequence is 15 residues long. The ends lost 8 bases at V and 4 bases at J; junction bases unmatched: 8.

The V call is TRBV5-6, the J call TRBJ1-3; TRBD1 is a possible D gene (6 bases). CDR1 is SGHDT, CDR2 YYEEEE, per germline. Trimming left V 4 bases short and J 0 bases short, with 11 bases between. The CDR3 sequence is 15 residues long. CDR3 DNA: TGTGCCAGCAGCGTCAGGGGCCCCTCTGGAAACACCATATATTTT. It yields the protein CASSVRGPSGNTIYF. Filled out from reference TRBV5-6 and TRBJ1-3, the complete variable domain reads DAGVTQSPTHLIKTRGQQVTLRCSPKSGHDTVSWYQQALGQGPQFIFQYYEEEERQRGNFPDRFSGHQFPNYSSELNVNALLLGDSALYLCASSVRGPSGNTIYFGEGSWLTVV.

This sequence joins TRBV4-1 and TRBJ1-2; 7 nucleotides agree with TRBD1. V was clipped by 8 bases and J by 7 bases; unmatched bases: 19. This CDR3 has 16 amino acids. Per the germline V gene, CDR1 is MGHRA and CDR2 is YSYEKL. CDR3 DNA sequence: TGCGCCAGCGGAGGCAGCTCGACAGGGCAAAAGCGTGGCTACACCTTC. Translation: CASGGSSTGQKRGYTF.

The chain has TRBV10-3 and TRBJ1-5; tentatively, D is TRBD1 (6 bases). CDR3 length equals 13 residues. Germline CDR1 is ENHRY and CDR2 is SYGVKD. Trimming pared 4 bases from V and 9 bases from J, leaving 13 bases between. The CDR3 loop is CAISGGGDGPQHF. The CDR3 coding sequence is TGTGCCATCAGTGGAGGGGGGGACGGGCCCCAGCATTTT.

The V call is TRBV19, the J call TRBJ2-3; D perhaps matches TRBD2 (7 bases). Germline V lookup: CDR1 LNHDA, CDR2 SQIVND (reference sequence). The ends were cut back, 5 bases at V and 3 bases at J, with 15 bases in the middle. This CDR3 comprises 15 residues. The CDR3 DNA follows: TGTGCCAGTAGTCTAGGGGAGGGGGAGACAGATACGCAGTATTTT. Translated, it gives CASSLGEGETDTQYF.

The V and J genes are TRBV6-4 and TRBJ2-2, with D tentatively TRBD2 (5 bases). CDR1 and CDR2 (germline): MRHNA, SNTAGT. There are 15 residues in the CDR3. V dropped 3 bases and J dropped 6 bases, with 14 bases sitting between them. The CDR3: CASSESSDSAGELFF. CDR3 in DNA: TGTGCCAGCAGTGAAAGTAGCGATAGCGCCGGGGAGCTGTTTTTT.

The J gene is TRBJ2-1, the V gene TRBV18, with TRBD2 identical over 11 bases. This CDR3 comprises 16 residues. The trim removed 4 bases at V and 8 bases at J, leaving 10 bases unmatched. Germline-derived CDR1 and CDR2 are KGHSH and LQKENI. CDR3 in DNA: TGTGCCAGCTCACTAATAGCGGGAGGGCCACACGATGAGCAGTTCTTC. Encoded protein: CASSLIAGGPHDEQFF.

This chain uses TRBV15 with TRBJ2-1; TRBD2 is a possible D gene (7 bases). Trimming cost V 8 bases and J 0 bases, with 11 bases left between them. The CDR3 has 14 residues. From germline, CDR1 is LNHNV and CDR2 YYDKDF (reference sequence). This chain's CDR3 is CATGGGSSYNEQFF. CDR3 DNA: TGTGCCACCGGGGGCGGGAGCTCCTACAATGAGCAGTTCTTC.

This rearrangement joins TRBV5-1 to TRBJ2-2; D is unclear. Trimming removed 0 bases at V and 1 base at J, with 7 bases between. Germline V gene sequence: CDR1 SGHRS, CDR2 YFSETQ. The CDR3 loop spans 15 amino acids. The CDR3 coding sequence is TGCGCCAGCAGCTTGGAGACAAAGAACACCGGGGAGCTGTTTTTT. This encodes CASSLETKNTGELFF.

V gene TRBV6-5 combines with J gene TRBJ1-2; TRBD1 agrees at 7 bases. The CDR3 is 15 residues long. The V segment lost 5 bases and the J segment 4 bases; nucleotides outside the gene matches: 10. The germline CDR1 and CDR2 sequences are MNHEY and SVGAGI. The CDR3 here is CASSQPRQGVYGYTF. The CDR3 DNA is TGTGCCAGCAGTCAACCACGACAGGGTGTCTATGGCTACACCTTC.

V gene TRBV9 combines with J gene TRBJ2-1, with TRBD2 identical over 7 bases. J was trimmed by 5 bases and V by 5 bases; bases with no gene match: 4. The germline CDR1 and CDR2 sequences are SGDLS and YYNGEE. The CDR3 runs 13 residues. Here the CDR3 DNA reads TGTGCCAGCAGAGGAGGGAGGGACAATGAGCAGTTCTTC. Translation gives CASRGGRDNEQFF.